What follows are 17 T cell receptor beta chains derived from one specimen sequenced in a study of blood T cells in healthy people across ages. Through a sample-barcoded 5' primer and a J-beta primer mix, a second PCR was run for about 6 to 11 cycles. TCRdb reanalysed the 5' RACE reads using MiXCR and keeps one entry per CDR3 protein. The sample carries about 970,000 distinct CDR3 sequences, 51% recorded once. Specimen: blood. Receptors originate from a woman aged 60-70 years in good health.

The chain is built from TRBV4-1 and TRBJ2-7; 10 bases align to TRBD2. The germline V gene has CDR1 MGHRA and CDR2 YSYEKL. The V gene end was trimmed by 1 base and the J gene end by 4 bases; junction bases not matched to a gene: 4. The CDR3 contains 15 residues. CDR3 region: CASSQVIAGGYEQYF. CDR3 DNA sequence: TGCGCCAGCAGCCAAGTAATAGCGGGAGGATACGAGCAGTACTTC.

This clonotype was seen more than once but under ten times. The genes are TRBV24-1 and TRBJ2-5; maybe TRBD1 (5 bases). Germline-derived CDR1 and CDR2 are KGHDR and SFDVKD. The CDR3 has 16 amino acids. Trimming shortened V by 1 base and J by 5 bases, and 16 bases separated the two germline ends. DNA of the CDR3: TGTGCCACCAGTGATTTAGGTGACCAGGGAAGGGAGACCCAGTACTTC. It is translated as CATSDLGDQGRETQYF.

This clonotype was seen a handful of times. This chain connects TRBV4-1 to TRBJ2-7; TRBD1 matches at 7 bases. The CDR3 extends over 17 amino acids. Germline values: CDR1 MGHRA, CDR2 YSYEKL. The V and J ends lost 2 bases and 0 bases, in that order; junction bases with no gene match: 10. The CDR3 here is CASSQNTGTASSYEQYF. The CDR3 DNA is TGCGCCAGCAGCCAAAACACCGGGACAGCGAGCTCCTACGAGCAGTACTTC.

V and J are TRBV5-1 and TRBJ2-5; D is possibly TRBD1 (5 bases). The CDR3 covers 17 residues. V was pared by 0 bases and J by 1 base, with 16 bases between. Germline V gene lookup returns CDR1 SGHRS and CDR2 YFSETQ. Here the CDR3 DNA reads TGCGCCAGCAGCTTGGCCGTTAAACAGGCAAGCCAAGAGACCCAGTACTTC. Encoded protein: CASSLAVKQASQETQYF.

This clonotype was seen more than once but under ten times. J is TRBJ1-2 and V is TRBV20-1; 8 bases fit TRBD1. This CDR3 spans 13 amino acids. V shed 5 bases, J shed 8 bases, and the junction held 10 bases outside the gene matches. CDR1 and CDR2 from the germline V gene are DFQATT and SNEGSKA (reference sequence). As DNA, the CDR3 is TGCAGTGCTGCCCGGACAGGGCGCGGGGGCTACACCTTC. Translated, it gives CSAARTGRGGYTF.

The rearrangement links TRBV4-1 to TRBJ2-7; D is possibly TRBD2 (6 bases). This CDR3 spans 15 amino acids. V gave up 2 bases and J gave up 7 bases, with 18 bases separating them. The V gene's germline CDR1 is MGHRA and CDR2 YSYEKL. The CDR3 coding sequence is TGCGCCAGCAGCCAAATGGCGGGAACTTCGGGAGAGCAGTACTTC. It specifies CASSQMAGTSGEQYF.

The chain uses TRBV27 and TRBJ2-7; 8 nucleotides align to TRBD1. Germline lookup yields CDR1 MNHEY and CDR2 SMNVEV (reference sequence). The CDR3 spans 17 residues. The V and J ends lost 0 bases and 3 bases, in that order; junction bases with no gene match: 10. CDR3 sequence: CASSLSVPGGAFYEQYF. CDR3 bases: TGTGCCAGCAGTTTATCGGTCCCAGGGGGCGCTTTCTACGAGCAGTACTTC.

This clonotype was observed a single time. V gene TRBV2 combines with J gene TRBJ2-7, with 9 bases matching TRBD2. After removal of 4 bases from V and 7 bases from J, the junction contained 14 bases not matched to a gene. Germline CDR1 is SNHLY and CDR2 is FYNNEI. The CDR3 spans 16 residues. The CDR3 loop is CASSVSIAGASDEQYF. The CDR3 DNA sequence: TGTGCCAGCAGTGTGTCCATAGCGGGAGCCAGTGATGAGCAGTACTTC.

CDR3 sequence: CASSTGTSGTGEQYF. The DNA of the CDR3 is TGCGCCAGCAGCACCGGGACTAGCGGGACAGGTGAGCAGTACTTC. This chain uses TRBV4-1 with TRBJ2-5, with 13 bases fitting TRBD2. Germline CDR1 is MGHRA and CDR2 is YSYEKL. V gave up 5 bases and J gave up 11 bases; unmatched junction bases: 11. The CDR3 consists of 15 residues.

The V gene is TRBV20-1, the J gene TRBJ1-2, with D tentatively TRBD1 (6 bases). V gave up 6 bases and J gave up 2 bases, with 16 bases separating them. In germline, CDR1 is DFQATT, CDR2 SNEGSKA (reference sequence). CDR3 length: 14 residues. The CDR3 DNA reads as TGCAGTGCCCACCCACCTGACAGGAACTATGGCTACACCTTC. It is translated as CSAHPPDRNYGYTF.

This clonotype was observed a handful of times. The J gene is TRBJ2-1, the V gene TRBV5-1, with 7 bases aligning to TRBD2. The CDR3 consists of 17 residues. CDR1 is SGHRS, CDR2 YFSETQ, per germline. Germline trimming cut 2 bases from V and 4 bases from J; bases unmatched to any gene: 12. Written as DNA, the CDR3 is TGCGCCAGCAGCTTCTCGATAGCGGGTTGGGTATACAATGAGCAGTTCTTC. Protein sequence: CASSFSIAGWVYNEQFF. Based on the CDR3 plus reference TRBV5-1 and TRBJ2-1, the full variable domain is KAGVTQTPRYLIKTRGQQVTLSCSPISGHRSVSWYQQTPGQGLQFLFEYFSETQRNKGNFPGRFSGRQFSNSRSEMNVSTLELGDSALYLCASSFSIAGWVYNEQFFGPGTRLTVL.

CDR3 DNA: TGTGCCAGCCAGGGTAGCGAGACCTACGAGCAGTACTTC. Encoded protein: CASQGSETYEQYF. The V and J genes are TRBV2 and TRBJ2-7; the D call may be TRBD1 or TRBD2 (5 bases each). The CDR3 length is 13 residues. Germline V gives CDR1 SNHLY, CDR2 FYNNEI. V was clipped by 8 bases and J by 2 bases, with 13 bases between them.

This clonotype was counted a few times. The chain links TRBV20-1 to TRBJ2-7; TRBD2 agrees at 10 bases. The CDR3 covers 14 residues. The ends lost 0 bases at V and 5 bases at J; junction bases unmatched: 4. Germline assignment: CDR1 DFQATT and CDR2 SNEGSKA (reference sequence). CDR3 nucleotide sequence: TGCAGTGCTAGAGATGTCCTAGCGGGAGACGAGCAGTACTTC. This codes for CSARDVLAGDEQYF.

This clonotype has only a few counts. CDR3 nucleotide sequence: TGCAGTGTTGTGGCCGGGAGCTACGAGCAGTACTTC. Residues: CSVVAGSYEQYF. This rearrangement joins TRBV20-1 to TRBJ2-7, with D perhaps TRBD2 (6 bases). Germline CDR1 is DFQATT and CDR2 is SNEGSKA (reference sequence). The length of the CDR3 is 12 residues. Deletions cut 7 bases from V and 3 bases from J, with 13 bases between.

The CDR3 DNA follows: TGCAGCGTTGGTTGGGGCAGGCCTGCCTACGAGCAGTACTTC. It encodes CSVGWGRPAYEQYF. The V and J genes are TRBV29-1 and TRBJ2-7; D is perhaps TRBD1 (5 bases). Trimming pared 4 bases from V and 2 bases from J, leaving 15 bases between. CDR1 and CDR2 from the germline V gene are SQVTM and ANQGSEA. The CDR3 runs 14 residues.

The chain couples TRBV3-1 to TRBJ1-2; 7 bases align to TRBD1. This CDR3 is 13 amino acids long. V dropped 7 bases and J dropped 7; count of bases not matched to a gene: 9. Per the germline V gene, CDR1 is LGHDT and CDR2 is YNNKEL (reference sequence). CDR3 amino acids: CASTTPQGGGYTF. In DNA form, the CDR3 reads TGTGCCAGCACCACCCCCCAGGGGGGTGGCTACACCTTC.

The J gene is TRBJ1-1, the V gene TRBV3-1; the D gene is possibly TRBD1 (6 bases). V was clipped by 4 bases and J by 4 bases, with 10 bases between them. The CDR3 runs 13 residues. The V gene's germline CDR1 is LGHDT and CDR2 YNNKEL (reference sequence). CDR3 amino acids: CASSPGGLTEAFF. CDR3 sequence (DNA): TGTGCCAGCAGCCCGGGGGGGCTCACTGAAGCTTTCTTT.